These T cell receptor beta chains were read from a single sample in a study of blood T cell repertoires in COVID-19. Only in-frame clones appear in the TCRdb table, and some are missing; sequencing was by immunoSEQ multiplex PCR. Among fewer than 200,000 clones listed, approximately 84% were seen once. Sequenced input: PBMCs or T cells enriched from blood (not recorded which). Every receptor here comes from a woman aged 40 to 50 with acute COVID-19. The CDR3 runs from the conserved cysteine through the conserved F or W. D genes are given only for firm matches. Clone sizes are given selectively: once, few, many, or a class where the clone is expanded.

j_gene	d_gene	abundance	v_gene	CDR3nt	CDR3aa
TRBJ2-7	TRBD1	.	TRBV5-1	TGCGCCAGCAGCTACACCCGGGACAGACCCTCCTACGAGCAGTACTTC	CASSYTRDRPSYEQYF
TRBJ2-1	.	.	TRBV2	TGTGCCAGCAGTCGGGGCTACAATGAGCAGTTCTTC	CASSRGYNEQFF
TRBJ1-6	.	.	TRBV5-6	TGTGCCAGCAGCTTCGGACAGAGTAATTCACCCCTCCACTTT	CASSFGQSNSPLHF
TRBJ2-1	TRBD2	.	TRBV24-1	TGTGCCACCAGTCGGAGCGGGAGCTACAATGAGCAGTTCTTC	CATSRSGSYNEQFF
TRBJ1-6	.	.	TRBV7-9	TGTGCCAGCAGCTTAGGAGGGGACATTTCACCCCTCCACTTT	CASSLGGDISPLHF
TRBJ2-3	.	.	TRBV11-2	TGTGCCAGCAGCTTGCCGGGAGCTCGCACAGATACGCAGTATTTT	CASSLPGARTDTQYF
TRBJ2-3	.	few	TRBV20-1	TGCAGTGCTCTCCACTCGTCCGTTCGTGCTTTT	CSALHSSVRAF
TRBJ2-1	TRBD2	few	TRBV29-1	TGCAGCGTTGAAGGTCCGGGACTAGCGGCCTACAATGAGCAGTTCTTC	CSVEGPGLAAYNEQFF
TRBJ1-5	.	few	TRBV24-1	TGTGCCACCAGTGGAGAGGGTGGCAATCAGCCCCAGCATTTT	CATSGEGGNQPQHF
TRBJ2-7	TRBD2	.	TRBV18	TGTGCCAGCTCAGCCACATCGGGTGGACTAGCGGGAACGTACGAGCAGTACTTC	CASSATSGGLAGTYEQYF
TRBJ1-6	.	once	TRBV14	TGTGCCAGCAGCCAAGCAGGGATTCTCACACCCCTCCACTTT	CASSQAGILTPLHF
TRBJ1-1	.	few	TRBV6-5	TGTGCCAGCAGTTATGACGGGTTGAACACTGAAGCTTTCTTT	CASSYDGLNTEAFF
TRBJ1-1	.	.	TRBV27	TGTGCCAGCAGCCTCCGGGGGAGAGGCCTGAACACTGAAGCTTTCTTT	CASSLRGRGLNTEAFF
TRBJ2-3	TRBD1	.	TRBV5-8	TGTGCCAGCAGCTTGCCAGGGGGCAGACGGGATACGCAGTATTTT	CASSLPGGRRDTQYF
TRBJ2-1	.	.	TRBV27	TGTGCCAGCAGTAGGGGACTTTACAATGAGCAGTTCTTC	CASSRGLYNEQFF
TRBJ1-3	TRBD1	.	TRBV2	TGTGCCAGCAGGCCGGGACAGGGTCCTGGAAACACCATATATTTT	CASRPGQGPGNTIYF
TRBJ2-3	TRBD2	.	TRBV4-2	TGTGCCAGCAGCCAACAGCGGGAGAGAACAGATACGCAGTATTTT	CASSQQRERTDTQYF
TRBJ2-3	TRBD2	.	TRBV9	TGTGCCAGCAGCGTCGGAGCGGGAGGGTCCGATACGCAGTATTTT	CASSVGAGGSDTQYF
TRBJ1-5	.	.	TRBV21-1	TGTGCCAGCAGCCGGTGGTCATGCTATAGCAATCAGCCCCAGCATTTT	CASSRWSCYSNQPQHF
TRBJ1-6	.	.	TRBV4-1	TGCGCCAGCAGCCAAGTCCGGCCACAGAATTCACCCCTCCACTTT	CASSQVRPQNSPLHF
TRBJ2-3	.	.	TRBV24-1	TGTGCCACCAGCCCGTCGATAGTAGGACCGGGGCCGGGGGGCACAGATACGCAGTATTTT	CATSPSIVGPGPGGTDTQYF
TRBJ1-1	TRBD1	.	TRBV6-1	TGTGCCAGCAGTGACATTACAGGGGCCGCTGAAGCTTTCTTT	CASSDITGAAEAFF
TRBJ1-2	TRBD1	.	TRBV19	TGTGCCAGTAGTCGACGAGGACAGGCAGGAGTTGGCTACACCTTC	CASSRRGQAGVGYTF
TRBJ2-4	.	.	TRBV2	TGTGCCAGCACGCAGGGGGGAAGAGTAGCCAAAAACATTCAGTACTTC	CASTQGGRVAKNIQYF
TRBJ2-6	TRBD2	.	TRBV4-2	TGTGCCAGCAGCCAAGATCCTAGCGGGAGTTCTGGGGCCAACGTCCTGACTTTC	CASSQDPSGSSGANVLTF
TRBJ1-6	.	.	TRBV10-3	TGTGCCATCAGCCCCAGTTTGGAGGGAAGAAATTCACCCCTCCACTTT	CAISPSLEGRNSPLHF
TRBJ1-1	.	.	TRBV7-9	TGTGCCAGCAGCAAACAGGGGAACACTGAAGCTTTCTTT	CASSKQGNTEAFF
TRBJ2-3	TRBD2	.	TRBV2	TGTGCCAGCAGTGAATGGCGGGGACTAGCGGGATCCCCCCGAGATACGCAGTATTTT	CASSEWRGLAGSPRDTQYF
TRBJ2-3	TRBD2	.	TRBV11-1	TGTGCCAGCAGCTCGGGGGGTCCCCCCACAGATACGCAGTATTTT	CASSSGGPPTDTQYF
TRBJ1-2	TRBD1	few	TRBV6-5	TGTGCCAGCAGTCCCAGGGACAGGCTTAACTATGGCTACACCTTC	CASSPRDRLNYGYTF
TRBJ1-2	.	many	TRBV7-8	TGTGCCAGCAGCTTGTCCGGGGTTGGTGGCTACACCTTC	CASSLSGVGGYTF
TRBJ1-5	.	.	TRBV27	TGTGCCAGCAGTTTACGCGGGTTCCTGGGGGGGAGTCAGCCCCAGCATTTT	CASSLRGFLGGSQPQHF
TRBJ2-3	TRBD2	.	TRBV3-1/TRBV3-2	TGTGCCAGCAGCCAGGTTAGCGGGAGTTCAGATACGCAGTATTTT	CASSQVSGSSDTQYF
TRBJ2-7	.	.	TRBV11-1	TGTGCCAGCAGCTTAACCGGGACTTCTTACGAGCAGTACTTC	CASSLTGTSYEQYF
TRBJ1-2	TRBD1	once	TRBV7-8	TGTGCCAGCAGCTTAGACGACAGGGTCGATAACTATGGCTACACCTTC	CASSLDDRVDNYGYTF
TRBJ1-3	.	.	TRBV10-3	TGTGCCATCAGAGATTTGAGTCGGAAGTACAGGGAATCTGGAAACACCATATATTTT	CAIRDLSRKYRESGNTIYF
TRBJ2-1	TRBD2	.	TRBV10-2	TGCGCCAGCACCCCCGGACTAGCGGGAGTAAGTGAGCAGTTCTTC	CASTPGLAGVSEQFF
TRBJ1-5	TRBD1	once	TRBV7-8	TGTGCCAGCAGCTTGTCCCCGGACAGGCTAAATCAGCCCCAGCATTTT	CASSLSPDRLNQPQHF
TRBJ2-1	TRBD2	many	TRBV7-9	TGTGCCAGCAGCTTGCGGCTAGCGGGACCCTACAATGAGCAGTTCTTC	CASSLRLAGPYNEQFF
TRBJ1-1	TRBD1	.	TRBV18	TGTGCCAGCTCACCACGGGGGGACAGGGACCATGAAGCTTTCTTT	CASSPRGDRDHEAFF